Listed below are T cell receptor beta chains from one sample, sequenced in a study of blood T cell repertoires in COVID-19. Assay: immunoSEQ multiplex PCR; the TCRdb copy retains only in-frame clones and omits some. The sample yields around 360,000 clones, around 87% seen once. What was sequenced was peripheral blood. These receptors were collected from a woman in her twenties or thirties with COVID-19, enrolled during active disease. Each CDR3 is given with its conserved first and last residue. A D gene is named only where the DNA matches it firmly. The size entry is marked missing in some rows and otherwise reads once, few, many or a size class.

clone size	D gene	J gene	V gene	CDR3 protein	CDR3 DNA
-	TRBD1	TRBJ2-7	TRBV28	CASNRGPPYEQYF	TGTGCCAGCAACAGGGGTCCCCCCTACGAGCAGTACTTC
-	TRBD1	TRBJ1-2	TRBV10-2	CASSRDSFNYGYTF	TGCGCCAGCAGTAGGGACAGCTTCAACTATGGCTACACCTTC
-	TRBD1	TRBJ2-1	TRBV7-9	CASSHQTGGPYNEQFF	TGTGCCAGCAGCCACCAGACAGGGGGTCCCTACAATGAGCAGTTCTTC
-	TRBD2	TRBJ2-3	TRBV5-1	CASSLVLAGTATDTQYF	TGCGCCAGCAGCTTGGTTCTAGCGGGTACGGCCACAGATACGCAGTATTTT
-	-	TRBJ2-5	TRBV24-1	CATSDLHTGQETQYF	TGTGCCACCAGTGATTTGCATACAGGGCAAGAGACCCAGTACTTC
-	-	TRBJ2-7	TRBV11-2	CASSLDQGRNPTYEQYF	TGTGCCAGCAGCTTAGATCAGGGTCGGAACCCCACCTACGAGCAGTACTTC
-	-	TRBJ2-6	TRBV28	CASSIRGTGANVLTF	TGTGCCAGCAGTATAAGAGGCACTGGGGCCAACGTCCTGACTTTC
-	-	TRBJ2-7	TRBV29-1	CSVEEGRGEQYF	TGCAGCGTTGAAGAGGGCAGGGGCGAGCAGTACTTC
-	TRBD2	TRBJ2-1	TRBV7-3	CASSLTGTSPTHSYNEQFF	TGTGCCAGCAGCTTGACCGGGACTAGCCCAACCCACTCCTACAATGAGCAGTTCTTC
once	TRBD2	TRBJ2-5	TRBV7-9	CAGRTSGRAGSQETQYF	TGTGCCGGCAGGACTAGCGGGAGGGCCGGGTCGCAAGAGACCCAGTACTTC
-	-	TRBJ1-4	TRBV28	CASSLAGEEKLFF	TGTGCCAGCAGTTTAGCGGGGGAAGAAAAACTGTTTTTT
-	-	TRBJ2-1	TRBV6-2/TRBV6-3	CASSYSGLGHNEQFF	TGTGCCAGCAGTTACTCCGGCCTAGGCCACAATGAGCAGTTCTTC
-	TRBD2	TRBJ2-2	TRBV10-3	CAITGTSDPGELFF	TGTGCCATCACCGGGACTAGCGATCCCGGGGAGCTGTTTTTT
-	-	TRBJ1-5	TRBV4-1	CASSYVLGVSQPQHF	TGCGCCAGCAGCTACGTATTAGGGGTCAGTCAGCCCCAGCATTTT
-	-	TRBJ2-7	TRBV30	CAMVAPREQYF	TGTGCTATGGTAGCCCCACGGGAGCAGTACTTC
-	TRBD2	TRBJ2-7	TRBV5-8	CASSFTAGGYEQYF	TGTGCCAGCAGCTTCACAGCGGGAGGCTACGAGCAGTACTTC
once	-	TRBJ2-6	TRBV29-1	CSVEYVSGANVLTF	TGCAGCGTTGAATATGTCTCTGGGGCCAACGTCCTGACTTTC
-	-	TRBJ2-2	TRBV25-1	CASSELGQSGELFF	TGTGCCAGCAGTGAGTTGGGACAAAGCGGGGAGCTGTTTTTT
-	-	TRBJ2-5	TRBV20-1	CSASLRGETQYF	TGCAGTGCTAGTCTCCGAGGAGAGACCCAGTACTTC
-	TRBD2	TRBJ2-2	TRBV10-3	CATREGGELFF	TGTGCCACGAGGGAGGGCGGGGAGCTGTTTTTT
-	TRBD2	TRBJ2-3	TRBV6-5	CASRLGLAGADTQYF	TGTGCCAGCAGGTTAGGACTAGCGGGAGCAGATACGCAGTATTTT
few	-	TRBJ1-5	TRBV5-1	CASSLGWEGQPQHF	TGCGCCAGCAGCTTAGGTTGGGAGGGTCAGCCCCAGCATTTT
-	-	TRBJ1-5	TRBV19	CASSIARGQPQHF	TGTGCCAGTAGTATAGCACGCGGGCAGCCCCAGCATTTT
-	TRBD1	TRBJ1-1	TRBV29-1	CSVVGGHDTEAFF	TGCAGCGTTGTAGGGGGCCACGACACTGAAGCTTTCTTT
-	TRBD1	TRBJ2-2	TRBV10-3	CAISARQGSNTGELFF	TGTGCCATCAGTGCCAGACAGGGGTCAAACACCGGGGAGCTGTTTTTT
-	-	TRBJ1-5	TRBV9	CASSVGDSNQPQHF	TGTGCCAGCAGCGTAGGCGATAGCAATCAGCCCCAGCATTTT
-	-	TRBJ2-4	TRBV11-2	CASSKQVSESNIQYF	TGTGCCAGCAGCAAACAGGTCTCAGAGTCGAACATTCAGTACTTC
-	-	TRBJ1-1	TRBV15	CATSRDPDTEAFF	TGTGCCACCAGCAGAGATCCCGACACTGAAGCTTTCTTT
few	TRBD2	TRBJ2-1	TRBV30	CAWSVAGFNEQFF	TGTGCCTGGAGTGTAGCGGGATTCAATGAGCAGTTCTTC
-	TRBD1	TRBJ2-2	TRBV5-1	CASSPGGTGRGELFF	TGCGCCAGCAGCCCAGGGGGGACAGGCCGCGGGGAGCTGTTTTTT
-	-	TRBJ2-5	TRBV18	CASSPIQGSQETQYF	TGTGCCAGCTCACCTATCCAGGGCAGTCAAGAGACCCAGTACTTC
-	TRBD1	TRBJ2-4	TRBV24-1	CATSDAQGAQDIQYF	TGTGCCACCAGTGATGCACAGGGGGCCCAGGACATTCAGTACTTC
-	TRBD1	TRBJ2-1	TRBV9	CASSVGQGASYNEQFF	TGTGCCAGCAGCGTCGGACAGGGGGCCTCCTACAATGAGCAGTTCTTC
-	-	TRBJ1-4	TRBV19	CASSRWEDTREKLFF	TGTGCCAGTAGCCGCTGGGAGGACACCAGGGAAAAACTGTTTTTT
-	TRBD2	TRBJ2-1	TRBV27	CASMETSRGGEQFF	TGTGCCAGCATGGAGACTAGCAGAGGCGGTGAGCAGTTCTTC
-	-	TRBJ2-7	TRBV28	CASSIADLDEQYF	TGTGCCAGCAGTATAGCGGACCTCGACGAGCAGTACTTC
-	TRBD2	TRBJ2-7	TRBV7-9	CASSLATGAGGSYEQYF	TGTGCCAGCAGCTTAGCGACAGGAGCGGGAGGATCCTACGAGCAGTACTTC
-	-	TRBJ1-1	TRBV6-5	CASSSPRGTEAFF	TGTGCCAGCAGTTCTCCTCGGGGGACTGAAGCTTTCTTT
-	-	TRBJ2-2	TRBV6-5	CASSSLSRDTGELFF	TGTGCCAGCAGTTCCCTGAGTCGCGACACCGGGGAGCTGTTTTTT
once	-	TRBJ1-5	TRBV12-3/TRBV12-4	CASGGHQPQHF	TGTGCCAGCGGAGGGCATCAGCCCCAGCATTTT
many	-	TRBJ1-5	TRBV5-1	CASRRDTENQPQHF	TGCGCCAGCAGGAGGGACACGGAAAATCAGCCCCAGCATTTT
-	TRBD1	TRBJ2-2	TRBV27	CASSSRLMTGLGNTGELFF	TGTGCCAGCAGTAGCCGCCTCATGACAGGGTTGGGGAACACCGGGGAGCTGTTTTTT
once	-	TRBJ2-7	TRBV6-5	CASSPTSYYEQYF	TGTGCCAGCAGTCCCACTAGTTACTACGAGCAGTACTTC
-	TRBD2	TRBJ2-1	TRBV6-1	CASSEGLVGPNEQFF	TGTGCCAGCAGTGAGGGACTAGTGGGTCCCAATGAGCAGTTCTTC
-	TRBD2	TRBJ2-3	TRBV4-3	CASSQAPAGGPNTQYF	TGCGCCAGCAGCCAAGCTCCGGCGGGAGGGCCGAATACGCAGTATTTT
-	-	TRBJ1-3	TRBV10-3	CAISESPRVVGNTIYF	TGTGCCATCAGTGAGTCTCCCAGGGTAGTGGGAAACACCATATATTTT
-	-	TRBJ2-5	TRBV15	CATSRDFGAQYF	TGTGCCACCAGCAGAGATTTCGGGGCCCAGTACTTC
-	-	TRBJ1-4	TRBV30	CAWNFPNEKLFF	TGTGCCTGGAACTTCCCTAATGAAAAACTGTTTTTT
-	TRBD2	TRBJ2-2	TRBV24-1	CATSDSGGLAATGELFF	TGTGCCACCAGTGATTCCGGGGGGTTAGCGGCCACCGGGGAGCTGTTTTTT
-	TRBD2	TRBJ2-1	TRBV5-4	CASSLVGLAGDNEQFF	TGTGCCAGCAGTCTTGTCGGGCTAGCGGGAGATAATGAGCAGTTCTTC
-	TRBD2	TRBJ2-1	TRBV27	CASSWGLAGDNEQFF	TGTGCCAGCAGTTGGGGACTAGCGGGGGACAATGAGCAGTTCTTC
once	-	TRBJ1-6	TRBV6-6	CASSYTGYNSPLHF	TGTGCCAGCAGTTACACTGGCTATAATTCACCCCTCCACTTT
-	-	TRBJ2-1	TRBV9	CASSVARVHNEQFF	TGTGCCAGCAGCGTAGCCAGGGTCCACAATGAGCAGTTCTTC
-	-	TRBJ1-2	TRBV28	CASSPGGNNYGYTF	TGTGCCAGCAGTCCCGGGGGGAATAACTATGGCTACACCTTC
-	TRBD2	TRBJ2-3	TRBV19	CASGVAGEPFGGTDTQYF	TGTGCCAGTGGTGTTGCGGGAGAGCCCTTTGGAGGCACAGATACGCAGTATTTT
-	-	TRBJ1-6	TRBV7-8	CASSLKGNSPLHF	TGTGCCAGCAGCTTAAAGGGGAATTCACCCCTCCACTTT
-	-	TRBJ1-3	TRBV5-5	CASRLLGNTIYF	TGTGCCAGCAGACTTCTTGGAAACACCATATATTTT
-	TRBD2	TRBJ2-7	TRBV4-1	CASSQRSGSIEQYF	TGCGCCAGCAGCCAACGTAGCGGGAGCATCGAGCAGTACTTC